One and the same sample provided the 2 T cell receptor beta chains below, sequenced in a study of blood T cell repertoires in COVID-19. Clones were sequenced by immunoSEQ multiplex PCR, and TCRdb holds only the in-frame ones, with some missing. This table has more than 120,000 clones, approximately 89% appearing once. Material: peripheral blood. The receptors were sampled from a human donor in a cohort sampled during active COVID-19.

This chain connects TRBV7-2 to TRBJ2-7; D is perhaps TRBD1 (5 bases). This CDR3 is 13 amino acids long. Per germline, CDR1 SGHTA and CDR2 FQGNSA. Trimming cost V 4 bases and J 6 bases, with 13 bases left between them. CDR3 region: CASSSAGRREQYF. The CDR3 DNA sequence: TGTGCCAGCAGCTCGGCAGGGCGTCGCGAGCAGTACTTC.

The chain carries TRBV14 and TRBJ2-1; D is uncertain. CDR1 SGHDN and CDR2 FVKESK come from the germline V gene. CDR3 length: 14 residues. Between the trimmed V and J ends, which lost 4 bases and 10 bases, there was a span of 17 bases. The CDR3 region has the DNA TGTGCCAGCAGCCTCCTATTCCTTACCGGGGAGCAGTTCTTC. Protein sequence: CASSLLFLTGEQFF.